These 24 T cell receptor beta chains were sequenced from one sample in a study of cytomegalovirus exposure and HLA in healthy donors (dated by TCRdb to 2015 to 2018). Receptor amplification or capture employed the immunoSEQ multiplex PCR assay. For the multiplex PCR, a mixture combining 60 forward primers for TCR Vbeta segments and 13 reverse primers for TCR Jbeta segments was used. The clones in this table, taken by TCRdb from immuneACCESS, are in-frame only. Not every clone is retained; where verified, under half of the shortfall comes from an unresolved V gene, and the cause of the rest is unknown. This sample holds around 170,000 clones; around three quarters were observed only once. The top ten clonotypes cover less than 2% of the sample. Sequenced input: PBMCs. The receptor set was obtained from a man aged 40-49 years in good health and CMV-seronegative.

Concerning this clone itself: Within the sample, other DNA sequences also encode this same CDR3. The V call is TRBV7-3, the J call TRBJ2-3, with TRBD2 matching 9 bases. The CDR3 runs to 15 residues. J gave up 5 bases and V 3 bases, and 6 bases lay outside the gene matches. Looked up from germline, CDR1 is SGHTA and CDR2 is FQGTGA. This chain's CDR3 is CASSFSGSREDTQYF. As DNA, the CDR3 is TGTGCCAGCAGCTTTAGCGGGAGTCGGGAAGATACGCAGTATTTT.

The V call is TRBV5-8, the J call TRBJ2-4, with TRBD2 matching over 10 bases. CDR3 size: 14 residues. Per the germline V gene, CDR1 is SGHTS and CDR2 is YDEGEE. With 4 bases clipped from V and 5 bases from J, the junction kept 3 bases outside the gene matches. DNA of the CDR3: TGTGCCAGCAGCCTGAGCGGGGGGGAAAACATTCAGTACTTC. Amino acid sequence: CASSLSGGENIQYF.

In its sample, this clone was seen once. The CDR3 coding sequence is TGTGCCAGTAGCCGAAGTATCGCCGGTTTGATCAGGCTTAACACTGAAGCTTTCTTT. The encoded protein is CASSRSIAGLIRLNTEAFF. The chain is built from TRBV19 and TRBJ1-1, with D unresolved. Germline CDR1 LNHDA, CDR2 SQIVND (reference sequence). The CDR3 consists of 19 residues. V lost 6 bases, J lost 2 bases, and 28 bases lay in between.

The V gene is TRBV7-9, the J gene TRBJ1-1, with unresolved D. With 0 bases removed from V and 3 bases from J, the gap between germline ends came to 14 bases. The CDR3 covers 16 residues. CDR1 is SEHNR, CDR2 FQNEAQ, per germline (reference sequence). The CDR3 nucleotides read TGTGCCAGCAGCTTAGCGCGGCAGGACGGGGACACTGAAGCTTTCTTT. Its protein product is CASSLARQDGDTEAFF.

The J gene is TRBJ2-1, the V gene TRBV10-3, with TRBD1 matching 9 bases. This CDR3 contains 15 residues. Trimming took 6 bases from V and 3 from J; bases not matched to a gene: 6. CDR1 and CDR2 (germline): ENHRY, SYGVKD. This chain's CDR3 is CAISSTGGDYNEQFF. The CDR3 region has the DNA TGTGCCATCAGCTCGACAGGGGGGGACTACAATGAGCAGTTCTTC.

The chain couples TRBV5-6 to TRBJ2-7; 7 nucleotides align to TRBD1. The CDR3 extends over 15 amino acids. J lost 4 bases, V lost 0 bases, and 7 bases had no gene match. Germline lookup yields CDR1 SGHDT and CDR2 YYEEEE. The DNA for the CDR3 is TGTGCCAGCAGCTTGGCCAGGGGCAGGGGGTACGAGCAGTACGTC. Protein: CASSLARGRGYEQYV.

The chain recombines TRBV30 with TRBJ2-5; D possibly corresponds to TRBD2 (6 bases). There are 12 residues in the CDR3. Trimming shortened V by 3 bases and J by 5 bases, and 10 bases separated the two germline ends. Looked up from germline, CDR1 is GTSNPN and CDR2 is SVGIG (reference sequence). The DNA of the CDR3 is TGTGCCTGGAGGGGGGGATGGGAGACCCAGTACTTC. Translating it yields CAWRGGWETQYF.

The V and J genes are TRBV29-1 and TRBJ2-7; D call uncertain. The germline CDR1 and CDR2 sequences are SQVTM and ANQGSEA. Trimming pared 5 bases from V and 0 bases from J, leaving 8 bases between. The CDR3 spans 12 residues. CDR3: CSVQVSSYEQYF. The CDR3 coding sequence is TGCAGCGTTCAAGTATCCTCCTACGAGCAGTACTTC.

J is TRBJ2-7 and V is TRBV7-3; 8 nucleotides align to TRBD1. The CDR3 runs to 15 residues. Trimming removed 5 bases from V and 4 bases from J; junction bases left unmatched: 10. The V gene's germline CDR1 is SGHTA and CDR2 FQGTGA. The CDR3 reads CASSPAGGERYEQYF. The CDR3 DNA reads TGTGCCAGCAGCCCAGCAGGGGGCGAACGATACGAGCAGTACTTC.

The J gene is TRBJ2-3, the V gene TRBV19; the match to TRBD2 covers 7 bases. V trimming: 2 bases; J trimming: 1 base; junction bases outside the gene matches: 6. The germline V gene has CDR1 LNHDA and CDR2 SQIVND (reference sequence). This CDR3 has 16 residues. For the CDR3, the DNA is TGTGCCAGTAGTATACAATTAGCGGGCGGCACAGATACGCAGTATTTT. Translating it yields CASSIQLAGGTDTQYF.

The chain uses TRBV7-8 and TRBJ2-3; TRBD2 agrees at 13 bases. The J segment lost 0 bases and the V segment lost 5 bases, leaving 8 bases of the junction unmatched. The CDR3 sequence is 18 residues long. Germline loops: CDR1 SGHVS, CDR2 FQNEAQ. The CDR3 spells CASSRSGTSGISTDTQYF. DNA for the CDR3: TGTGCCAGCAGCCGCTCTGGGACTAGCGGGATAAGCACAGATACGCAGTATTTT.

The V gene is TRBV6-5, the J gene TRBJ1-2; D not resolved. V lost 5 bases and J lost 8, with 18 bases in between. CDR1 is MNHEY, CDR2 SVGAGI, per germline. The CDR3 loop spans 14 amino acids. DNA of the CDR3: TGTGCCAGCAGTCCGTGGGCCGGGGAAAACGGCTACACCTTC. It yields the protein CASSPWAGENGYTF.

CDR3 in amino acids: CASSFSGTDTQYF. The CDR3 DNA reads as TGTGCCAGCAGCTTTAGCGGAACAGATACGCAGTATTTT. The V and J genes are TRBV2 and TRBJ2-3, with D possibly matching TRBD2 (6 bases). The V and J ends lost 6 bases and 3 bases respectively, with 10 bases between them. The CDR3 extends over 13 amino acids. Per germline, CDR1 SNHLY and CDR2 FYNNEI.

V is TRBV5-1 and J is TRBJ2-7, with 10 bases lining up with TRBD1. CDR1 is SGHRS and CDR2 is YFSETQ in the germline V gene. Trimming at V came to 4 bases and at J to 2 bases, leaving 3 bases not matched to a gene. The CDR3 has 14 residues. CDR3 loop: CASSPGTGAYEQYF. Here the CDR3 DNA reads TGCGCCAGCAGCCCTGGGACAGGGGCCTACGAGCAGTACTTC.

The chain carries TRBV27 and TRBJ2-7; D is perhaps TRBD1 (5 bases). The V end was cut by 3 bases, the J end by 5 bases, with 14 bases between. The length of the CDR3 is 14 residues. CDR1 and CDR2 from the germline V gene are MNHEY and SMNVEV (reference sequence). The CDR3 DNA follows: TGTGCCAGCAGTTTTAGCAGGGTTTACGACGAGCAGTACTTC. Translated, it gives CASSFSRVYDEQYF.

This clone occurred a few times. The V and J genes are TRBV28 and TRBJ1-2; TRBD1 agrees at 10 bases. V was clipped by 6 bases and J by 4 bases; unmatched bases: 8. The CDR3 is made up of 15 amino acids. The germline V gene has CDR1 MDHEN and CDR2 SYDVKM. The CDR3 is CASSTGQGGIYGYTF. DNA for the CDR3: TGTGCCAGCAGCACCGGACAGGGGGGTATCTATGGCTACACCTTC.

The CDR3: CATSRDRGGQPQHF. The CDR3 region has the DNA TGTGCCACCAGCAGAGATCGAGGGGGTCAGCCCCAGCATTTT. The J gene is TRBJ1-5, the V gene TRBV15; tentatively, D is TRBD1 (6 bases). The germline V and J ends were trimmed by 0 bases and 6 bases, with 9 bases remaining between them. CDR1 and CDR2 (germline): LNHNV, YYDKDF (reference sequence). There are 14 residues in the CDR3.

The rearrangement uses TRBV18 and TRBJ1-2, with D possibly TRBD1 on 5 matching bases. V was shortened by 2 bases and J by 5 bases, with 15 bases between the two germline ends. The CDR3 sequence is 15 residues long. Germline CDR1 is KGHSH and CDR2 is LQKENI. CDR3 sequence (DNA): TGTGCCAGCTCACCAAGACAGTCAGACGTATATGGCTACACCTTC. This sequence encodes CASSPRQSDVYGYTF.

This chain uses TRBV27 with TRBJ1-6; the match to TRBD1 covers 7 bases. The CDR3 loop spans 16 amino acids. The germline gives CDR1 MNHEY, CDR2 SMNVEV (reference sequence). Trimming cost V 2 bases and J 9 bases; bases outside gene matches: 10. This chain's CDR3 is CASSLGAGGNSSPLHF. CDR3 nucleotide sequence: TGTGCCAGCAGTTTAGGGGCAGGGGGAAACTCTTCACCCCTCCACTTT.

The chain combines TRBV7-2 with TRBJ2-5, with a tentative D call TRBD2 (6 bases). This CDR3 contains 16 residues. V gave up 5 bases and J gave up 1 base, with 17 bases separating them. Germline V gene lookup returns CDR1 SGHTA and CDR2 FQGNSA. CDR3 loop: CASSVGGYPSQETQYF. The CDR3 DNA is TGTGCCAGCAGCGTGGGGGGATATCCTAGCCAAGAGACCCAGTACTTC.

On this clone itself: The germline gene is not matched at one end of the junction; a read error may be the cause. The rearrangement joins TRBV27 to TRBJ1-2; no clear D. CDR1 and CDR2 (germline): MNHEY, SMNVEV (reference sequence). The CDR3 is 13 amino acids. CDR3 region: CASSWQADYGYAF. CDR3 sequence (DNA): TGTGCCAGCTCGTGGCAGGCTGACTATGGCTACGCCTTC.

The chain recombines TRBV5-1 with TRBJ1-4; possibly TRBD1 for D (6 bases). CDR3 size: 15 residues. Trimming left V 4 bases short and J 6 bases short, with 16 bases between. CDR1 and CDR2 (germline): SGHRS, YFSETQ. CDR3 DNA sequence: TGCGCCAGCAGCCCGGGGGGGCCCGAAGATGAAAAACTGTTTTTT. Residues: CASSPGGPEDEKLFF.

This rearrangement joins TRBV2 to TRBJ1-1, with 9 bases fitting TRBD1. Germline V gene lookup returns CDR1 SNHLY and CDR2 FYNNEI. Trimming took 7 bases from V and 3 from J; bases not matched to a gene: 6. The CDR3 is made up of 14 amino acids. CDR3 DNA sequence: TGTGCCAGCACCGGACAGGGGAGGGACACTGAAGCTTTCTTT. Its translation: CASTGQGRDTEAFF.

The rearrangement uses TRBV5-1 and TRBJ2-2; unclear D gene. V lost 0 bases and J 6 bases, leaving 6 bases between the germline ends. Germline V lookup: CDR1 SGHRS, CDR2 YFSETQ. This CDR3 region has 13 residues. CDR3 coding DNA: TGCGCCAGCAGCTTGGGAGGAGCCGGGGAGCTGTTTTTT. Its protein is CASSLGGAGELFF.